Listed below are T cell receptor beta chains from one sample, sequenced in a study of T-cell memory formation after mild COVID-19. TCRdb passed the 5' RACE reads through MiXCR, listing each CDR3 protein once. There are 65,000 to 90,000 distinct CDR3 sequences in the sample; over 10% occur only once, and roughly 40% lies in the top ten. Sequencing was carried out using PBMCs or a T cell subset sorted from them (not recorded which). The source of these receptors is a young man who had mild COVID-19 (a few samples of this study predate the infection). Cell type and time point are not known. CDR3s include the opening cysteine and the closing phenylalanine or tryptophan. Each record gives: V gene, D gene, J gene, clone size, CDR3 protein, CDR3 DNA. D genes are given only for firm matches. Clone size appears in some rows only: once, few, many, or a class for an expanded clone.

TRBV7-9	TRBD1	TRBJ2-1	.	CASSSQGASKNEQFF	TGTGCCAGCAGCTCACAGGGGGCGTCCAAGAATGAGCAGTTCTTC
TRBV7-2	TRBD2	TRBJ2-2	few	CASSPQPSGWAGELFF	TGTGCCAGCAGCCCACAGCCTAGCGGGTGGGCCGGGGAGCTGTTTTTT
TRBV7-2	.	TRBJ2-1	.	CASSFTLNEQFF	TGTGCCAGCAGCTTCACCCTCAATGAGCAGTTCTTC
TRBV6-2/TRBV6-3	.	TRBJ2-3	.	CASSSALLGTQYF	TGTGCCAGCAGTTCTGCCCTTTTGGGGACGCAGTATTTT
TRBV9	.	TRBJ1-4	few	CASSVEATNEKLFF	TGTGCCAGCAGCGTAGAAGCAACTAATGAAAAACTGTTTTTT
TRBV25-1	.	TRBJ1-2	few	CASSVGSYGYTF	TGTGCCAGCAGCGTAGGAAGCTATGGCTACACCTTC
TRBV5-5	.	TRBJ2-1	.	CASSSETDNEQFF	TGTGCCAGCAGCTCTGAGACAGACAATGAGCAGTTCTTC
TRBV7-9	.	TRBJ2-5	.	CASSLTGSETQYF	TGTGCCAGCAGCTTAACAGGGTCCGAGACCCAGTACTTC
TRBV7-2	.	TRBJ2-3	.	CASSGLPGGTDTQYF	TGTGCCAGCAGCGGCCTGCCGGGGGGCACAGATACGCAGTATTTT
TRBV12-3/TRBV12-4	.	TRBJ2-2	few	CASSNTGITGELFF	TGTGCCAGCAGTAATACAGGGATCACCGGGGAGCTGTTTTTT
TRBV10-3	TRBD2	TRBJ2-7	many	CAISEWGGGPHEQYF	TGTGCCATCAGTGAGTGGGGCGGGGGGCCGCACGAGCAGTACTTC
TRBV7-6	TRBD2	TRBJ2-3	few	CASSSGGEEDTQYF	TGTGCCAGCAGCTCCGGGGGGGAAGAAGATACGCAGTATTTT
TRBV4-3	.	TRBJ2-1	many	CASSQDLSYNEQFF	TGCGCCAGCAGCCAAGATTTATCCTACAATGAGCAGTTCTTC
TRBV4-2	.	TRBJ1-1	few	CASSQEAFSPNTEAFF	TGTGCCAGCAGCCAAGAGGCCTTCTCCCCGAACACTGAAGCTTTCTTT
TRBV6-2/TRBV6-3	.	TRBJ2-1	few	CASSLLGGSAGEQFF	TGTGCCAGCAGCCTTTTAGGGGGTAGCGCCGGTGAGCAGTTCTTC
TRBV7-9	TRBD1	TRBJ1-6	many	CASSPGGSYNSPLHF	TGTGCCAGCAGCCCAGGGGGCTCCTATAATTCACCCCTCCACTTT
TRBV12-3/TRBV12-4	TRBD1	TRBJ1-1	few	CASSFPVSGGANEAFF	TGTGCCAGCAGTTTTCCGGTATCAGGGGGCGCGAATGAAGCTTTCTTT
TRBV7-9	TRBD1	TRBJ1-1	few	CASSSIDRDTEAFF	TGTGCCAGCAGCTCAATAGACAGGGACACTGAAGCTTTCTTT
TRBV12-5	.	TRBJ2-7	.	CASGLGQKFSYEQYF	TGTGCTAGTGGTTTGGGTCAGAAATTTTCCTACGAGCAGTACTTC
TRBV5-5	.	TRBJ2-3	few	CASSLEVVDTQYF	TGTGCCAGCAGCTTGGAGGTTGTGGATACGCAGTATTTT
TRBV4-1	.	TRBJ2-3	.	CASSQEPGVGFADTQYF	TGCGCCAGCAGCCAAGAACCAGGGGTGGGTTTCGCAGATACGCAGTATTTT
TRBV12-3/TRBV12-4	.	TRBJ1-5	.	CASSFNAQSNQPQHF	TGTGCCAGCAGTTTCAATGCGCAGAGCAATCAGCCCCAGCATTTT
TRBV5-1	.	TRBJ1-1	few	CASSLWSLNTEAFF	TGCGCCAGCAGCTTATGGTCGTTGAACACTGAAGCTTTCTTT
TRBV5-1	.	TRBJ2-3	.	CASSLSPGSTDTQYF	TGCGCCAGCAGCCTTTCCCCGGGGAGCACAGATACGCAGTATTTT
TRBV20-1	.	TRBJ1-2	few	CSAIGSGSFYGYTF	TGCAGTGCCATCGGATCTGGTTCATTCTATGGCTACACCTTC
TRBV29-1	.	TRBJ2-1	.	CSVEDWGGAYNEQFF	TGCAGCGTTGAAGATTGGGGGGGCGCCTACAATGAGCAGTTCTTC
TRBV7-2	.	TRBJ2-7	.	CASSLEGTPSYEQYF	TGTGCCAGCAGCTTAGAGGGGACACCTTCCTACGAGCAGTACTTC
TRBV4-1	.	TRBJ1-1	.	CASSVPGGENTEAFF	TGCGCCAGCAGCGTCCCGGGGGGAGAGAACACTGAAGCTTTCTTT
TRBV29-1	.	TRBJ2-5	few	CSVQGQQETQYF	TGCAGCGTACAGGGCCAGCAAGAGACCCAGTACTTC
TRBV13	.	TRBJ2-1	few	CASSPGLGDEQFF	TGTGCCAGCAGCCCCGGACTTGGAGATGAGCAGTTCTTC
TRBV6-1	.	TRBJ1-5	few	CASSERGLSNQPQHF	TGTGCCAGCAGTGAAAGGGGACTTAGCAATCAGCCCCAGCATTTT
TRBV4-1	.	TRBJ2-1	.	CASSQVLRSSYNEQFF	TGCGCCAGCAGCCAAGTGTTGAGGAGCTCCTACAATGAGCAGTTCTTC
TRBV6-6	.	TRBJ1-5	.	CASRPSRRGNQPQHF	TGTGCCAGCAGGCCCTCGAGGAGGGGAAATCAGCCCCAGCATTTT
TRBV20-1	TRBD1	TRBJ1-1	few	CSAVLWAGQGNTEAFF	TGCAGTGCTGTACTATGGGCGGGACAGGGGAACACTGAAGCTTTCTTT
TRBV7-9	.	TRBJ2-5	few	CASSFEGGQETQYF	TGTGCCAGCAGCTTTGAGGGGGGCCAAGAGACCCAGTACTTC
TRBV5-1	TRBD2	TRBJ2-3	few	CASSLRGTSGAYFTDTQYF	TGCGCCAGCAGCTTGAGGGGGACTAGCGGGGCGTACTTCACAGATACGCAGTATTTT
TRBV20-1	.	TRBJ1-1	few	CSAKENTEAFF	TGCAGTGCTAAGGAGAACACTGAAGCTTTCTTT
TRBV7-2	TRBD1	TRBJ1-1	few	CASSLAPQGYTEAFF	TGTGCCAGCAGCTTAGCCCCACAGGGGTACACTGAAGCTTTCTTT
TRBV3-1	TRBD1	TRBJ2-1	few	CASSPEQGGYEQFF	TGTGCCAGCAGCCCGGAACAGGGGGGCTATGAGCAGTTCTTC
TRBV4-1	.	TRBJ2-1	many	CASSQVASSNEQFF	TGCGCCAGCAGCCAAGTAGCCTCCTCCAATGAGCAGTTCTTC
TRBV9	.	TRBJ1-1	few	CASSRAGQGRAEAFF	TGTGCCAGCAGCAGGGCGGGGCAGGGTCGCGCTGAAGCTTTCTTT
TRBV7-9	.	TRBJ1-2	few	CASSLRLRGGYTF	TGTGCCAGCAGCTTGAGGCTAAGGGGAGGCTACACCTTC
TRBV29-1	TRBD1	TRBJ1-1	few	CSVGTGGWNTEAFF	TGCAGCGTGGGGACAGGGGGGTGGAACACTGAAGCTTTCTTT
TRBV4-3	.	TRBJ1-2	.	CASSQDLEESYGYTF	TGCGCCAGCAGCCAAGATCTGGAGGAATCCTATGGCTACACCTTC
TRBV5-1	.	TRBJ2-7	.	CASSLAGGAREQYF	TGCGCCAGCAGCTTGGCCGGAGGGGCGCGGGAGCAGTACTTC
TRBV5-6	.	TRBJ2-3	few	CASSPGSDTQYF	TGTGCCAGCAGCCCAGGGTCAGATACGCAGTATTTT
TRBV7-6	TRBD1	TRBJ1-4	.	CASSAGTGLGEKLFF	TGTGCCAGCAGCGCCGGGACAGGGTTGGGCGAAAAACTGTTTTTT